A selection of T cell receptor beta chains follows, all from one sample in a study of cytomegalovirus exposure and HLA in healthy donors. Sequencing used immunoSEQ multiplex PCR; TCRdb keeps in-frame clones, though not all of them. This sample carries around 130,000 clones, roughly 82% of them seen once, and the ten largest clones take approximately 1.1%. Input material: PBMCs. The receptors were gathered from a boy younger than 18 in good health and CMV-seronegative. The CDR3 runs from the conserved cysteine through the conserved F or W. A D gene is named only where the DNA matches it firmly. Size is stated for part of the rows, as once, few or many counts, or as a class when the clone is expanded.

TRBV5-1	TRBJ1-3	15	NA	NA	CASSLVLLGPNTIYF	TGCGCCAGCAGCTTGGTTTTGCTGGGCCCGAACACCATATATTTT
TRBV15	TRBJ2-7	14	TRBD2	NA	CATRTSGRAYEQYF	TGTGCCACCAGAACTAGCGGGAGAGCCTACGAGCAGTACTTC
TRBV27	TRBJ2-1	16	TRBD1	NA	CASSFLSGGAPNEQFF	TGTGCCAGCAGTTTCCTATCAGGGGGCGCTCCCAATGAGCAGTTCTTC
TRBV9	TRBJ2-2	13	NA	NA	CASGAENTGELFF	TGTGCCAGCGGCGCAGAGAACACCGGGGAGCTGTTTTTT
TRBV21-1	TRBJ2-7	17	NA	NA	CASSKTPPTDSSYEQYF	TGTGCCAGCAGCAAAACCCCCCCCACGGACAGCTCCTACGAGCAGTACTTC
TRBV4-2	TRBJ2-2	19	TRBD2	NA	CASSRALGGWTRDTGELFF	TGTGCCAGCAGCCGGGCCCTGGGAGGATGGACTAGGGACACCGGGGAGCTGTTTTTT
TRBV29-1	TRBJ2-7	12	TRBD2	NA	CSVAPAGDEQYF	TGCAGCGTTGCACCAGCGGGAGACGAGCAGTACTTC
TRBV11-1	TRBJ2-1	13	NA	NA	CASSLAEARREFF	TGTGCCAGCAGCTTAGCGGAGGCCCGGCGTGAGTTCTTC
TRBV5-1	TRBJ2-3	13	NA	NA	CASMEGSTDTQYF	TGCGCCAGCATGGAGGGGTCCACAGATACGCAGTATTTT
TRBV27	TRBJ2-7	14	TRBD1	NA	CASSLRAGGYEQYF	TGTGCCAGCAGTTTAAGGGCAGGGGGCTACGAGCAGTACTTC
TRBV5-1	TRBJ1-1	15	NA	NA	CASSLQTGLNTEAFF	TGCGCCAGCAGCTTACAGACAGGTTTGAACACTGAAGCTTTCTTT
TRBV5-1	TRBJ2-1	14	TRBD2	NA	CASTTGLDGNEQFF	TGCGCCAGCACTACGGGACTAGACGGGAATGAGCAGTTCTTC
TRBV4-1	TRBJ2-7	16	NA	NA	CASSQEFQGPRYEQYF	TGCGCCAGCAGCCAAGAGTTCCAGGGCCCACGTTACGAGCAGTACTTC
TRBV5-5	TRBJ1-1	15	NA	NA	CASRPLLRGNTEAFF	TGTGCCAGCAGACCCCTTCTTAGGGGGAACACTGAAGCTTTCTTT
TRBV5-6	TRBJ2-7	14	NA	NA	CASSLVGGYYEQYF	TGTGCCAGCAGCTTGGTGGGCGGGTACTACGAGCAGTACTTC
TRBV30	TRBJ2-7	14	TRBD1	NA	CASNLRDSTYEQYF	TGTGCCTCCAACCTCCGGGACAGCACCTACGAGCAGTACTTC
TRBV6-4	TRBJ1-5	16	NA	NA	CASRAGGSNSNQPQHF	TGTGCCAGCAGGGCCGGAGGGAGTAATAGCAATCAGCCCCAGCATTTT
TRBV2	TRBJ1-2	12	NA	NA	CAGRRTAYGYTF	TGTGCCGGGAGAAGGACAGCCTATGGCTACACCTTC
TRBV5-1	TRBJ2-7	16	TRBD2	NA	CASSPGTSGWNYEQYF	TGCGCCAGCAGCCCTGGGACTAGCGGGTGGAACTACGAGCAGTACTTC
TRBV5-6	TRBJ2-2	15	TRBD1	NA	CASSTGTGNTGELFF	TGTGCCAGCAGCACCGGGACAGGGAACACCGGGGAGCTGTTTTTT
TRBV7-2	TRBJ1-4	11	NA	NA	CASSLGADISF	TGTGCCAGCAGCTTAGGGGCGGACATCTCCTTT
TRBV6-4	TRBJ2-3	14	TRBD2	NA	CASKVWGGSDTQYF	TGTGCCAGCAAGGTTTGGGGGGGATCGGATACGCAGTATTTT
TRBV5-1	TRBJ1-1	14	NA	once	CASSLGPGGTEAFF	TGCGCCAGCAGCTTGGGTCCGGGAGGGACTGAAGCTTTCTTT
TRBV25-1	TRBJ2-5	15	NA	NA	CASSDPGLTSETQYF	TGTGCCAGCAGTGATCCGGGACTGACTTCAGAGACCCAGTACTTC
TRBV6-1	TRBJ2-2	12	NA	NA	CAVGEPNGELFF	TGTGCCGTAGGGGAACCGAACGGGGAGCTGTTTTTT
TRBV5-6	TRBJ2-7	13	NA	NA	CASLNRQTYEQYF	TGTGCCAGCCTCAACAGGCAAACCTACGAGCAGTACTTC
TRBV7-9	TRBJ2-1	15	TRBD2	NA	CASSSLAGGGNEQFF	TGTGCCAGCAGCTCGCTAGCGGGAGGGGGCAATGAGCAGTTCTTC
TRBV7-6	TRBJ1-1	16	TRBD1	NA	CASSSTRTGGTPEAFF	TGTGCCAGCAGCTCGACGAGGACAGGGGGCACCCCTGAAGCTTTCTTT
TRBV15	TRBJ2-7	18	TRBD2	NA	CATTSAPTSGRAFYEQYF	TGTGCCACCACCTCAGCCCCCACTAGCGGGAGGGCGTTCTACGAGCAGTACTTC
TRBV9	TRBJ1-4	14	TRBD1	NA	CASSIGTGNEKLFF	TGTGCCAGCAGCATCGGGACAGGGAACGAAAAACTGTTTTTT
TRBV2	TRBJ1-4	14	NA	once	CASSTRGAHGKLFF	TGTGCCAGCAGCACGCGGGGGGCGCATGGAAAACTGTTTTTT
TRBV7-2	TRBJ2-6	16	NA	NA	CASSLDWSSGANVLTF	TGTGCCAGCAGCTTAGATTGGAGCTCTGGGGCCAACGTCCTGACTTTC
TRBV5-1	TRBJ2-3	16	NA	NA	CASSLGGRLRTDTQYF	TGCGCCAGCAGCTTGGGCGGCCGACTACGCACAGATACGCAGTATTTT
TRBV6-1	TRBJ2-5	13	NA	NA	CASSEQGGETQYF	TGTGCCAGCAGTGAACAGGGAGGAGAGACCCAGTACTTC
TRBV6-1	TRBJ2-2	14	NA	NA	CASSEIQNTGELFF	TGTGCCAGCAGTGAGATACAGAACACCGGGGAGCTGTTTTTT
TRBV11-3	TRBJ2-2	15	TRBD1	NA	CASSPSNTGVRELFF	TGTGCCAGCAGTCCATCTAATACAGGGGTCCGGGAGCTGTTTTTT
TRBV7-2	TRBJ2-4	14	TRBD1	NA	CASSAQGAKNIQYF	TGTGCCAGCAGCGCACAGGGGGCCAAAAACATTCAGTACTTC
TRBV9	TRBJ1-2	14	NA	NA	CASSVITGSYGYTF	TGTGCCAGCAGCGTTATTACAGGGAGTTATGGCTACACCTTC
TRBV6-5	TRBJ1-4	14	NA	NA	CASREQGVNEKLFF	TGTGCCAGCAGGGAACAGGGAGTCAATGAAAAACTGTTTTTT
TRBV19	TRBJ2-3	17	NA	NA	CASSILAGGASTDTQYF	TGTGCCAGTAGTATCCTCGCAGGTGGTGCTAGCACAGATACGCAGTATTTT
TRBV6-1	TRBJ1-5	15	NA	NA	CASSLDNYYNQPQHF	TGTGCCAGCAGTCTGGACAACTATTACAATCAGCCCCAGCATTTT
TRBV9	TRBJ1-2	12	NA	NA	CASSEGRGEWSF	TGTGCCAGCAGCGAGGGGCGCGGGGAGTGGAGCTTC